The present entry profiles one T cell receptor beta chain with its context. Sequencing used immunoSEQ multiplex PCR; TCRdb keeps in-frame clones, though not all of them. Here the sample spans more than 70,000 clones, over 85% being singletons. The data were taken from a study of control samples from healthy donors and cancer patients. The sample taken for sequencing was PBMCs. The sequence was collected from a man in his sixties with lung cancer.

Here the CDR3 reads CASSSGQAYNSPLHF. In DNA, the CDR3 is TGTGCCAGCAGCTCCGGACAGGCCTATAATTCACCCCTCCACTTT. This chain uses TRBV7-3 with TRBJ1-6, with 7 bases lining up with TRBD1. Germline V lookup: CDR1 SGHTA, CDR2 FQGTGA. There are 15 residues in the CDR3. V was pared by 4 bases and J by 2 bases, with 2 bases of the junction left unmatched.